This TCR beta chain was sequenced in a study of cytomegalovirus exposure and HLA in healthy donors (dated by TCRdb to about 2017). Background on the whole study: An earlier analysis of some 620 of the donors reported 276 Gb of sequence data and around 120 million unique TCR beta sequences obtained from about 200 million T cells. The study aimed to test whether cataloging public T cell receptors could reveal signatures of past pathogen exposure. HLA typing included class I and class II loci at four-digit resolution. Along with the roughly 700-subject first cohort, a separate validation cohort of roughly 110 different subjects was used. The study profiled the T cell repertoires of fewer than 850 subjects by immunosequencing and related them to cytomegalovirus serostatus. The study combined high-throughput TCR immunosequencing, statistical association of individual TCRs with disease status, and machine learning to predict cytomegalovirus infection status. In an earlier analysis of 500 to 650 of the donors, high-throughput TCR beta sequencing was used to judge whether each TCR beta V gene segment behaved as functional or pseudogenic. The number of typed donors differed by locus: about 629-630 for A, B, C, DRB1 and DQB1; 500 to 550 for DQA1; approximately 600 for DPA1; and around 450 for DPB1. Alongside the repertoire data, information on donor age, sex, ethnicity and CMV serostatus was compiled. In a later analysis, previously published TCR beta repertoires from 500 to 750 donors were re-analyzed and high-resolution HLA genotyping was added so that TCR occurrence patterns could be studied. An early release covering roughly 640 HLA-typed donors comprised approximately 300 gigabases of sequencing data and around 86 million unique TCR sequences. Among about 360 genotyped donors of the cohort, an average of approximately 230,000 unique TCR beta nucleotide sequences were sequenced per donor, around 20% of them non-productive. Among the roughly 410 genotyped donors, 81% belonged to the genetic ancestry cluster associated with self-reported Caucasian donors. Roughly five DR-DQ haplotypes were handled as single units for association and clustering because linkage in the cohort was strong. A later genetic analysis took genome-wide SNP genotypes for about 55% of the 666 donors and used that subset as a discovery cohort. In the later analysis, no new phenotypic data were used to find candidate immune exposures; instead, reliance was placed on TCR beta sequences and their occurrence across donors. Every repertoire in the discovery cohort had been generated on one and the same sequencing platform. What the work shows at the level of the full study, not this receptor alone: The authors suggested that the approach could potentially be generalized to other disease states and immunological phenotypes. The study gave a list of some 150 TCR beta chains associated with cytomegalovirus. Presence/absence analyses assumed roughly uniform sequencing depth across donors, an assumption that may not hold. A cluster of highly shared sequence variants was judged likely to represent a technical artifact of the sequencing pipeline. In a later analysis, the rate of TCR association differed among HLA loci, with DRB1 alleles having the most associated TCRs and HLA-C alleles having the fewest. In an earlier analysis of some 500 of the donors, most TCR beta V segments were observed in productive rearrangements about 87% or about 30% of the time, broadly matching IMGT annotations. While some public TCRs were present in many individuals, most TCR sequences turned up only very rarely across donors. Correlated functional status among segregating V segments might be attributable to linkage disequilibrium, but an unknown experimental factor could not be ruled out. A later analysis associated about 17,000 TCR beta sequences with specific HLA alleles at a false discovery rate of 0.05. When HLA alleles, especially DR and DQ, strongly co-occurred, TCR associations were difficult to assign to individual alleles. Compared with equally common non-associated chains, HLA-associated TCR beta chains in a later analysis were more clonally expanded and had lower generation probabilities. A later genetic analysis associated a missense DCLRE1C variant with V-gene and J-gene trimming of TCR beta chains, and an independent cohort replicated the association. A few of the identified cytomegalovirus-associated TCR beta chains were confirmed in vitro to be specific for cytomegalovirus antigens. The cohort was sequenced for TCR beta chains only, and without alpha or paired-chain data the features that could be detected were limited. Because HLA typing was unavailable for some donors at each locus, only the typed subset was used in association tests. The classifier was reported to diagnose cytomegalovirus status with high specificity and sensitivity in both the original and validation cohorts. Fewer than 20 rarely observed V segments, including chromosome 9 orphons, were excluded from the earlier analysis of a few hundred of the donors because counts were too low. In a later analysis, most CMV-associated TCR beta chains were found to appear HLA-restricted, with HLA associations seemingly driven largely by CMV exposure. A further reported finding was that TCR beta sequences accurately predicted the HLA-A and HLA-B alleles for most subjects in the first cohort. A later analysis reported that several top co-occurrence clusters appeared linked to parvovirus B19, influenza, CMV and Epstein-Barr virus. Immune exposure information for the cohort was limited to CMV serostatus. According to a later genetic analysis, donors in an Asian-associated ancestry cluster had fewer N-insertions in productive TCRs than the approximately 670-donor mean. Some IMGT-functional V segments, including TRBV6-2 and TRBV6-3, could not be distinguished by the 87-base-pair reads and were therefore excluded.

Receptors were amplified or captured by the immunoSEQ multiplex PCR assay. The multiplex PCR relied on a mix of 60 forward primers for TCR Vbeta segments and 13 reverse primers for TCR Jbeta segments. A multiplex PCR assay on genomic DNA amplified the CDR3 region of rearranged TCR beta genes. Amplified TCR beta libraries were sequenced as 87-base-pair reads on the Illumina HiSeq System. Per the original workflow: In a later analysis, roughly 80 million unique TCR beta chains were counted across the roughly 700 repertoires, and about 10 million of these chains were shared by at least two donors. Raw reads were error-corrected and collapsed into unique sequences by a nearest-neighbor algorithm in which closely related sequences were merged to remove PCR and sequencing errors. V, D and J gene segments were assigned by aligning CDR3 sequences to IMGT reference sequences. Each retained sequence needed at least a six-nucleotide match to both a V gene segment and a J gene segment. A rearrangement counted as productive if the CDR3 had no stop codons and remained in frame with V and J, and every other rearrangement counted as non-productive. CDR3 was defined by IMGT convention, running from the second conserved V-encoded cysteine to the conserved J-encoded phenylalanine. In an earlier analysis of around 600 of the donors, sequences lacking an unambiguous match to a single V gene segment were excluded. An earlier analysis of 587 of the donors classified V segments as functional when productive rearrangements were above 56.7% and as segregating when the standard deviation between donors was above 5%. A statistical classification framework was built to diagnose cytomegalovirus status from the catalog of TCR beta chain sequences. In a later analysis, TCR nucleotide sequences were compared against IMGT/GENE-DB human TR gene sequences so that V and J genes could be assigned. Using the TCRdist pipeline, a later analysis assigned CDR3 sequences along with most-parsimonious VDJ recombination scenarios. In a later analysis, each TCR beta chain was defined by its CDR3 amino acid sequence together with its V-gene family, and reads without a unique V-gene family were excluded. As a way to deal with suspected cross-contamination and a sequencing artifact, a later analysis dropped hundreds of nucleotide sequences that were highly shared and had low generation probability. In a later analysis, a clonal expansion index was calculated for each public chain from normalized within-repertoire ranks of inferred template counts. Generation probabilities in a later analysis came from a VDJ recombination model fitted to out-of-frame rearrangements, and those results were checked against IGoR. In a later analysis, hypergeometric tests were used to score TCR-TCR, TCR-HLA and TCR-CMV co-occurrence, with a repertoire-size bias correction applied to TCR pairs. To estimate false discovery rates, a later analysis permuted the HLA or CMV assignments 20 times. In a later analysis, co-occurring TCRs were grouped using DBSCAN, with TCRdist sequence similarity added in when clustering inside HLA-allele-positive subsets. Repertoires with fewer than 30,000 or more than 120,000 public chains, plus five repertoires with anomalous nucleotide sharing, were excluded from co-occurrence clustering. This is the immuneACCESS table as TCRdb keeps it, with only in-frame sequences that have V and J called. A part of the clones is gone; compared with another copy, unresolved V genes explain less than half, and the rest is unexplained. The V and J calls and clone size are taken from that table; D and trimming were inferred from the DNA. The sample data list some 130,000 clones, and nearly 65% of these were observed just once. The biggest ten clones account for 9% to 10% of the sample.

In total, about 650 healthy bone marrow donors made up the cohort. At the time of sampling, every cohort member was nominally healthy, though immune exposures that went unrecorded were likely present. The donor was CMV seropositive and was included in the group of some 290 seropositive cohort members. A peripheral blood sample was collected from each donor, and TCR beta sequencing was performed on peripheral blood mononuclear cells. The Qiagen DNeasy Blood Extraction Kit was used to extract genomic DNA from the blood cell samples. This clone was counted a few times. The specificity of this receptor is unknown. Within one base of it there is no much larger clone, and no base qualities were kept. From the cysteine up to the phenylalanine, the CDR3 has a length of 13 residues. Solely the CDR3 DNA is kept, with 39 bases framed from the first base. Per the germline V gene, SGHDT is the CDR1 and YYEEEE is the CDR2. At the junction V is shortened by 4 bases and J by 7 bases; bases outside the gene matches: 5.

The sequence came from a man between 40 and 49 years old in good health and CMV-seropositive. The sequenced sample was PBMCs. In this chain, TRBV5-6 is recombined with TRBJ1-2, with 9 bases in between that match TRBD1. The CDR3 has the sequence CASSTGGVGGYTF. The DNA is TGTGCCAGCAGCACAGGGGGCGTCGGTGGCTACACCTTC.